The T cell receptor (beta chain) described here comes from a study of cytomegalovirus exposure and HLA in healthy donors. Whole-study results and caveats: Sequences of the TCR beta chain were said to predict the HLA-A and HLA-B alleles of most subjects accurately.

Germline CDR1 reads SGHNT; CDR2 reads YYREEE (reference sequence). J gave up 7 bases and V 4 bases, and 10 bases lay outside the gene matches. The CDR3 sequence is 16 residues long. PCR amplification relied on 60 Vbeta primers (plus 13 Jbeta primers). Measured with immunoSEQ multiplex PCR; TCRdb has only the in-frame clones, and not every one. The sample carries about 95,000 clones, roughly four fifths recorded once. This clone showed up just a few times. Its specificity is unknown. The sequence was obtained from a man in his thirties or forties in good health and CMV-seropositive. V and J are TRBV5-4 and TRBJ2-1, with 11 bases aligning to TRBD2. Sequencing was done on a sample of PBMCs. The CDR3 region has the DNA TGTGCCAGCAGCCCGGTCGGGACTAGCGGTAAGAATGAGCAGTTCTTC. Amino acid sequence: CASSPVGTSGKNEQFF.